This T cell receptor beta chain was captured in a study of shared clonotypes between healthy human individuals. Study-level points and caveats: What naive subsets generally showed was a larger estimated richness than memory subsets showed.

The CDR3 extends over 11 amino acids. Trimming left V 4 bases short and J 3 bases short, with 7 bases between. The germline V gene has CDR1 SQVTM and CDR2 ANQGSEA. The protocol was immunoSEQ multiplex PCR, while the TCRdb copy is restricted to in-frame clones and leaves out a portion. The table has 2 million to 2.5 million clones, 92% seen once. Details on this clone: Antigen specificity is unknown.

The origin of this receptor is a man aged 18 to 30 in good health. Some clones in this sample may be carry-over from other donors' samples. The genes are TRBV29-1 and TRBJ2-7, with no clear D. Material: naive CD4+ T cells from PBMCs. Subset reported: CD45RA+ positively selected. CDR3 residues: CSVVSHYEQYF. The CDR3 DNA sequence: TGCAGCGTTGTCAGTCACTACGAGCAGTACTTC.